Below, 29 T cell receptor beta chains from the same sample are listed, as sequenced in a study of blood T cell repertoires in COVID-19. Method: immunoSEQ multiplex PCR; TCRdb's copy keeps in-frame clones and lacks some. The table records approximately 220,000 clones, approximately 83% of them present only once. The sequencing sample was made of PBMCs or T cells enriched from blood (not recorded which). Receptors originate from a woman aged 40 to 50 with acute COVID-19.

V gene TRBV19 combines with J gene TRBJ2-1; D is undetermined. This CDR3 is 15 amino acids long. Trimming removed 1 base from V and 0 bases from J, with 7 bases in between. Germline CDR1 is LNHDA and CDR2 is SQIVND (reference sequence). As DNA, the CDR3 is TGTGCCAGTAGTATAGGAGTCCTCTCCTACAATGAGCAGTTCTTC. This sequence encodes CASSIGVLSYNEQFF.

The rearrangement uses TRBV18 and TRBJ2-3; TRBD2 agrees at 7 bases. There are 16 residues in the CDR3. The V segment lost 1 base and the J segment 0 bases; nucleotides outside the gene matches: 4. Germline assignment: CDR1 KGHSH and CDR2 LQKENI. CDR3 region: CASSPRRGISTDTQYF. The CDR3 DNA reads as TGTGCCAGCTCACCACGGCGGGGGATTAGCACAGATACGCAGTATTTT.

The genes are TRBV5-1 and TRBJ1-6; D ambiguous. V lost 4 bases, J lost 8 bases, and 13 bases lay in between. Germline assignment: CDR1 SGHRS and CDR2 YFSETQ. The CDR3 loop spans 14 amino acids. The CDR3 spells CASSRGITDSPLHF. The CDR3 coding sequence is TGCGCCAGCAGCCGAGGGATTACGGATTCACCCCTCCACTTT. Full variable domain (missing parts from reference TRBV5-1 and TRBJ1-6): KAGVTQTPRYLIKTRGQQVTLSCSPISGHRSVSWYQQTPGQGLQFLFEYFSETQRNKGNFPGRFSGRQFSNSRSEMNVSTLELGDSALYLCASSRGITDSPLHFGNGTRLTVT.

This chain joins TRBV5-8 and TRBJ2-7, with a possible D match to TRBD2 (5 bases). The CDR3 contains 13 residues. CDR1 and CDR2 from the germline V gene are SGHTS and YDEGEE. V lost 4 bases and J lost 3, with 11 bases in between. Here the CDR3 reads CASSRRDGYEQYF. The CDR3 nucleotides are TGTGCCAGCAGCCGTCGGGATGGCTACGAGCAGTACTTC.

This chain uses TRBV18 with TRBJ2-2; D perhaps matches TRBD1 (5 bases). Trimming left V 6 bases short and J 3 bases short, with 14 bases between. There are 15 residues in the CDR3. CDR1 is KGHSH and CDR2 is LQKENI in the germline V gene. The CDR3 reads CASSRKGVDTGELFF. The CDR3, as DNA: TGTGCCAGCTCTCGGAAAGGGGTCGACACCGGGGAGCTGTTTTTT.

In DNA, the CDR3 is TGTGCCAGCAGCGCGAAAGGGGATAACACTGAAGCTTTCTTT. Amino acids: CASSAKGDNTEAFF. J is TRBJ1-1 and V is TRBV5-4; possibly TRBD1 for D (5 bases). Trimming shortened V by 4 bases and J by 2 bases, and 12 bases separated the two germline ends. This CDR3 contains 14 residues. Per the germline V gene, CDR1 is SGHNT and CDR2 is YYREEE (reference sequence). Drawing the rest from reference TRBV5-4 and TRBJ1-1, the complete variable domain is ETGVTQSPTHLIKTRGQQVTLRCSSQSGHNTVSWYQQALGQGPQFIFQYYREEENGRGNFPPRFSGLQFPNYSSELNVNALELDDSALYLCASSAKGDNTEAFFGQGTRLTVV.

Concerning this clone: Because the CDR3's place on the DNA is in doubt, the DNA is left out and the CDR3 is given as listed by TCRdb. The chain is built from TRBV21-1 and TRBJ1-2; the DNA was not compared with TRBD1, the D call given in the table. TRBV21-1 is flagged as a pseudogene. A total of 19 residues make up the CDR3, ends included. CDR3 sequence: CASSIPWGTGADVNYGYTF.

The chain has TRBV24-1 and TRBJ1-1; TRBD1 is a possible D gene (5 bases). The V gene lost 2 bases and the J gene lost 11 bases, with 17 bases spanning the gap. The germline gives CDR1 KGHDR, CDR2 SFDVKD. The CDR3 has 14 amino acids. The CDR3 nucleotides read TGTGCCACCAGTGATTCGGCGGGGGTGGACGAGGCTTTCTTT. Amino acid sequence: CATSDSAGVDEAFF.

About this clone itself: Sequence at one end of the junction differs from germline and may be a read error. The chain combines TRBV18 with TRBJ2-1, with D possibly matching TRBD2 (6 bases). Germline V gene lookup returns CDR1 KGHSH and CDR2 LQKENI. The CDR3 totals 15 residues. CDR3 residues: CVSSPWDGGENEQFF. In DNA, the CDR3 is TGTGTCAGCTCTCCCTGGGACGGGGGAGAAAATGAGCAGTTCTTC.

This chain links TRBV4-2 with TRBJ1-4; D possibly corresponds to TRBD1 (6 bases). The CDR3 consists of 16 residues. From germline, CDR1 is LGHNA and CDR2 YNFKEQ. With 3 bases removed from V and 5 bases from J, the gap between germline ends came to 16 bases. In nucleotides, the CDR3 is TGTGCCAGCAGCCACTCCAAGGGGGGGAAGAATGAAAAACTGTTTTTT. It yields the protein CASSHSKGGKNEKLFF.

This clone was counted a single time. The J gene is TRBJ1-1, the V gene TRBV4-3, with D unresolved. Germline CDR1 LGHNA, CDR2 YSLEER. The CDR3 runs to 13 residues. Trimming removed 7 bases from V and 5 bases from J, with 14 bases in between. The CDR3 reads CASNLVGGTEAFF. The CDR3 DNA is TGCGCCAGCAACCTAGTCGGAGGGACTGAAGCTTTCTTT.

The gene calls are TRBV28 and TRBJ2-3, with a weak D call TRBD1 (6 bases). Looked up from germline, CDR1 is MDHEN and CDR2 is SYDVKM. Trimming pared 6 bases from V and 2 bases from J, leaving 15 bases between. The CDR3 contains 15 residues. The CDR3 DNA sequence: TGTGCCAGCAGACAGGGACAAACACCCACAGATACGCAGTATTTT. Protein sequence: CASRQGQTPTDTQYF.

The chain carries TRBV10-3 and TRBJ1-1, with 9 nucleotides matching TRBD1. The length of the CDR3 is 13 residues. V gave up 10 bases and J gave up 5 bases; unmatched junction bases: 8. Germline V gene data show CDR1 as ENHRY and CDR2 as SYGVKD. CDR3 sequence (DNA): TGTGCCACCCAACAGGGGGCGGAAACTGAAGCTTTCTTT. Translation gives CATQQGAETEAFF.

The chain couples TRBV7-3 to TRBJ2-1; a weak D match, TRBD1 (6 bases). In germline, CDR1 is SGHTA, CDR2 FQGTGA. Deletions cut 2 bases from V and 6 bases from J, with 14 bases between. The CDR3 totals 15 residues. CDR3 nucleotide sequence: TGTGCCAGCAGCTTAGGAAGGGGACAACGCAATGAGCAGTTCTTC. This gives the protein CASSLGRGQRNEQFF.

This chain links TRBV4-2 with TRBJ2-1; 9 nucleotides line up with TRBD2. CDR3 length: 16 residues. V was clipped by 1 base and J by 6 bases; unmatched bases: 7. CDR1 and CDR2 from the germline V gene are LGHNA and YNFKEQ. The CDR3 spells CASSQAVGTSSNEQFF. In nucleotides, the CDR3 is TGTGCCAGCAGCCAAGCCGTCGGGACTAGCAGCAATGAGCAGTTCTTC.

J is TRBJ1-2 and V is TRBV12-5, with 8 nucleotides matching TRBD1. The CDR3 is 16 residues long. V shed 1 base and J 7 bases; nucleotides not matched to a gene: 11. Germline values: CDR1 LGHNT, CDR2 FRNRAP. The CDR3 sequence is CASGLARTGPLSGYTF. CDR3 DNA: TGTGCTAGTGGTTTGGCTCGGACAGGGCCTCTCTCTGGCTACACCTTC.

The chain employs TRBV6-5 and TRBJ1-5, with 7 bases aligning to TRBD1. V was clipped by 6 bases and J by 4 bases; unmatched bases: 6. The CDR3 is 14 amino acids. CDR1 is MNHEY and CDR2 is SVGAGI in the germline V gene. CDR3 coding DNA: TGTGCCAGCAGCCCGACAGGGAAGAATCAGCCCCAGCATTTT. It is translated as CASSPTGKNQPQHF.

The rearrangement joins TRBV5-1 to TRBJ2-2; 10 bases agree with TRBD1. With V trimmed by 5 bases and J by 3 bases, 7 bases remained unmatched. The CDR3 length is 16 residues. CDR1 and CDR2 from the germline V gene are SGHRS and YFSETQ. The CDR3 bases are TGCGCCAGCAGATCGACAGGGGGCTTAGACACCGGGGAGCTGTTTTTT. This gives the protein CASRSTGGLDTGELFF.

V usage is TRBV4-1 and J usage is TRBJ1-4; TRBD1 might be the D (5 bases). Germline CDR1 is MGHRA and CDR2 is YSYEKL. The ends were cut back, 0 bases at V and 7 bases at J, with 9 bases in the middle. The CDR3 has 14 amino acids. The CDR3 region is CASSQDRVREKLFF. The CDR3 bases are TGCGCCAGCAGCCAAGACAGGGTGCGTGAAAAACTGTTTTTT.

V usage is TRBV10-3 and J usage is TRBJ1-1; D call uncertain. The CDR3 sequence is 13 residues long. Germline V lookup: CDR1 ENHRY, CDR2 SYGVKD. V was shortened by 8 bases and J by 3 bases, with 13 bases between the two germline ends. The CDR3, as DNA: TGTGCCATCTCGGAGGAGGCCCACACTGAAGCTTTCTTT. Its translation: CAISEEAHTEAFF.

The V gene is TRBV28, the J gene TRBJ1-6; D remains unclear. The CDR3 has 13 amino acids. Germline V lookup: CDR1 MDHEN, CDR2 SYDVKM. V shed 6 bases and J shed 7 bases, with 10 bases lying between them. The chain's CDR3 is CASSSSVNSPLHF. The CDR3, as DNA: TGTGCCAGCAGCTCCTCAGTGAATTCACCCCTCCACTTT.

This chain uses TRBV11-2 with TRBJ1-2, with D unclear. The length of the CDR3 is 16 residues. Trimming took off 1 base at V and 4 bases at J, with 16 bases between the two ends. Looked up from germline, CDR1 is SGHAT and CDR2 is FQNNGV. The CDR3 protein is CASSLGTWAGGYGYTF. In DNA, the CDR3 is TGTGCCAGCAGCTTAGGTACCTGGGCAGGAGGCTATGGCTACACCTTC. Variable domain in full (rest from reference TRBV11-2 and TRBJ1-2): EAGVAQSPRYKIIEKRQSVAFWCNPISGHATLYWYQQILGQGPKLLIQFQNNGVVDDSQLPKDRFSAERLKGVDSTLKIQPAKLEDSAVYLCASSLGTWAGGYGYTFGSGTRLTVV.

The chain couples TRBV5-1 to TRBJ1-4; 11 positions match TRBD1. Per germline, CDR1 SGHRS and CDR2 YFSETQ. CDR3 length equals 15 residues. J gave up 7 bases and V 3 bases, and 5 bases lay outside the gene matches. In DNA, the CDR3 is TGCGCCAGCAGCTCGACCGGGACAGGGGGTGAAAAACTGTTTTTT. Its protein product is CASSSTGTGGEKLFF. Filled out from reference TRBV5-1 and TRBJ1-4, the complete variable domain reads KAGVTQTPRYLIKTRGQQVTLSCSPISGHRSVSWYQQTPGQGLQFLFEYFSETQRNKGNFPGRFSGRQFSNSRSEMNVSTLELGDSALYLCASSSTGTGGEKLFFGSGTQLSVL.

This sequence joins TRBV28 and TRBJ1-4; D might be TRBD1 (5 bases). From germline, CDR1 is MDHEN and CDR2 SYDVKM. V was clipped by 7 bases and J by 3 bases, with 15 bases between them. The CDR3 contains 15 residues. CDR3 in DNA: TGTGCCAGCACTACCGGTGGGGCTTCTAATGAAAAACTGTTTTTT. It codes for CASTTGGASNEKLFF.

J is TRBJ1-2 and V is TRBV7-8; a weak D match, TRBD1 (6 bases). Trimming stripped 5 bases from V and 4 bases from J, with 20 bases between. This CDR3 has 16 amino acids. From germline, CDR1 is SGHVS and CDR2 FQNEAQ. As DNA, the CDR3 is TGTGCCAGCAGCACCCTCACAGGGCCTACATCCTATGGCTACACCTTC. Its protein is CASSTLTGPTSYGYTF.

The genes are TRBV10-3 and TRBJ1-1, with 10 nucleotides matching TRBD1. V dropped 6 bases and J dropped 7; count of bases not matched to a gene: 8. This CDR3 has 14 residues. From germline, CDR1 is ENHRY and CDR2 SYGVKD. The chain's CDR3 is CAIRETGGNNEAFF. CDR3 coding DNA: TGTGCCATCAGAGAGACAGGGGGCAATAATGAAGCTTTCTTT.

The chain carries TRBV6-1 and TRBJ2-5; 8 bases match TRBD1. The CDR3 is 13 amino acids. Germline lookup yields CDR1 MNHNS and CDR2 SASEGT. Germline trimming cut 2 bases from V and 5 bases from J; bases unmatched to any gene: 1. The CDR3 DNA is TGTGCCAGCAGTGAAACAGGGGGGGAGACCCAGTACTTC. Amino acid sequence: CASSETGGETQYF.

The gene calls are TRBV5-1 and TRBJ1-1; D is ambiguous. CDR1 and CDR2 (germline): SGHRS, YFSETQ. CDR3 length: 16 amino acids. V was shortened by 2 bases and J by 4 bases, with 18 bases between the two germline ends. Here the CDR3 reads CASSLIMDGGGTEAFF. The CDR3, as DNA: TGCGCCAGCAGCTTAATTATGGACGGAGGTGGCACTGAAGCTTTCTTT.

The J gene is TRBJ2-2, the V gene TRBV7-6, with D maybe TRBD1 (6 bases). The germline V and J ends were trimmed by 0 bases and 3 bases, with 17 bases remaining between them. Germline V lookup: CDR1 SGHVS, CDR2 FNYEAQ. CDR3 length: 18 residues. This CDR3 is CASSLAAGVGSHTGELFF. CDR3 sequence (DNA): TGTGCCAGCAGCTTAGCCGCAGGGGTGGGATCACACACCGGGGAGCTGTTTTTT.